This is a list of T cell receptor beta chains from one sample in a study of identical twins. TCRdb called the 5' RACE reads again in MiXCR, with one record for every CDR3 protein. The data show about 890,000 distinct CDR3 sequences, 9% to 15% seen once. These data also formed part of another study, on yellow fever vaccine responses in identical twins.

The sequenced material came from PBMCs. The source is a woman aged 18-30 years in good health. Both conserved end residues are part of each CDR3. The order of the fields is clone size, J gene, V gene, D gene, CDR3 DNA, CDR3 protein. The D gene is left open where the match is weak. Not all rows give a size; the values are once, few, many and, for expanded clones, a class.

size: NA; J: TRBJ2-1; V: TRBV15; D: TRBD1; DNA: TGTGCCACCAGCAGAGAATTTGGGACAGGGGCCTACAATGAGCAGTTCTTC; CDR3: CATSREFGTGAYNEQFF
size: NA; J: TRBJ2-1; V: TRBV12-3/TRBV12-4; D: TRBD2; DNA: TGTGCCAGCAGTTTCCCAGGACTAGCGAGCCACAATGAGCAGTTCTTC; CDR3: CASSFPGLASHNEQFF
size: few; J: TRBJ2-1; V: TRBV10-3; D: NA; DNA: TGTGCCATCGCCCGCTGGTTCAATGAGCAGTTCTTC; CDR3: CAIARWFNEQFF
size: NA; J: TRBJ2-7; V: TRBV28; D: TRBD1; DNA: TGTGCCAGCAGTGACAGGGGGCACTACGAGCAGTACTTC; CDR3: CASSDRGHYEQYF
size: many; J: TRBJ1-2; V: TRBV3-1; D: TRBD1; DNA: TGTGCCAGCAGCCGAGGACAGGCTCGCTATGGCTACACCTTC; CDR3: CASSRGQARYGYTF
size: many; J: TRBJ2-3; V: TRBV4-2; D: TRBD1; DNA: TGTGCCAGCAGCCCCGGGACAGCTCACACAGATACGCAGTATTTT; CDR3: CASSPGTAHTDTQYF
size: NA; J: TRBJ2-5; V: TRBV5-5; D: TRBD2; DNA: TGTGCCAGCAGCTTGGGGACTAGCGGGGCTCCTTCTCACTTC; CDR3: CASSLGTSGAPSHF
size: few; J: TRBJ2-4; V: TRBV12-3/TRBV12-4; D: TRBD1; DNA: TGTGCCAGCAGCACGACAGGGGGGCGAAAAAACATTCAGTACTTC; CDR3: CASSTTGGRKNIQYF
size: many; J: TRBJ2-1; V: TRBV7-2; D: NA; DNA: TGTGCCAGCAGCTTATACGGCACCTACAATGAGCAGTTCTTC; CDR3: CASSLYGTYNEQFF
size: NA; J: TRBJ1-5; V: TRBV12-3/TRBV12-4; D: NA; DNA: TGTACCTGCAGTTTAGGGTTGGTCGGGGCAGGGGGCAATCAGCCCCAGCATTTT; CDR3: CTCSLGLVGAGGNQPQHF
size: few; J: TRBJ2-3; V: TRBV10-2; D: TRBD2; DNA: TGCGCCAGCAGATCACTAGCGGCCTCCACAGATACGCAGTATTTT; CDR3: CASRSLAASTDTQYF
size: many; J: TRBJ1-1; V: TRBV10-3; D: TRBD1; DNA: TGTGCCATCAGTTACTCCGGGACAGGGTTGAGCTCTGAAGCTTTCTTT; CDR3: CAISYSGTGLSSEAFF
size: NA; J: TRBJ1-1; V: TRBV7-9; D: NA; DNA: TGTGCCAGCAGCTTAACGGTAAATGAAGCTTTCTTT; CDR3: CASSLTVNEAFF
size: once; J: TRBJ1-2; V: TRBV10-3; D: TRBD1; DNA: TGTGCCATCGGGACAGGGGAGGGTTTCGATGGCTACACCTTC; CDR3: CAIGTGEGFDGYTF
size: few; J: TRBJ2-1; V: TRBV4-1; D: TRBD2; DNA: TGCGCCAGCAGCCAAGAACCGGGACTAGCGGGAGGCCGATACAATGAGCAGTTCTTC; CDR3: CASSQEPGLAGGRYNEQFF
size: few; J: TRBJ1-3; V: TRBV7-9; D: TRBD1; DNA: TGTGCCTACGGCTGGCGGCAGGGGGCGACATCTGGAAACACCATATATTTT; CDR3: CAYGWRQGATSGNTIYF
size: NA; J: TRBJ2-2; V: TRBV20-1; D: TRBD1; DNA: TGCAGTGCTAGAGTGACAGGGGTCCGCTCTTTTAACACCGGGGAGCTGTTTTTT; CDR3: CSARVTGVRSFNTGELFF
size: many; J: TRBJ2-1; V: TRBV6-4; D: TRBD2; DNA: TGTGCCACCGCTACTAGCGGCTACAATGAGCAGTTCTTC; CDR3: CATATSGYNEQFF
size: many; J: TRBJ2-3; V: TRBV3-1; D: TRBD2; DNA: TGTGCCAGCAGCCAAGGACTAGCCTCGAAAGATACGCAGTATTTT; CDR3: CASSQGLASKDTQYF
size: few; J: TRBJ2-3; V: TRBV7-3; D: NA; DNA: TGTGCCAGCAGCTTATTTGTGGGTTCCGGGGCCACAGATACGCAGTATTTT; CDR3: CASSLFVGSGATDTQYF
size: NA; J: TRBJ2-1; V: TRBV20-1; D: NA; DNA: TGCAGTGCTAGAGGTCTTGGTGGGCGCTACAATGAGCAGTTCTTC; CDR3: CSARGLGGRYNEQFF
size: few; J: TRBJ1-2; V: TRBV2; D: NA; DNA: TGTGCCACCTCTTTAGGGGCGAAGTTCTATGGCTACACCTTC; CDR3: CATSLGAKFYGYTF
size: many; J: TRBJ2-1; V: TRBV20-1; D: TRBD2; DNA: TGCAGTGCTCATAGGACTAGCGGGCTCTCCTACAATGAGCAGTTCTTC; CDR3: CSAHRTSGLSYNEQFF
size: NA; J: TRBJ2-1; V: TRBV27; D: TRBD2; DNA: TGTGCCAGCAGTTTATCTTTAGCGGGAGCGCTCTACAATGAGCAGTTCTTC; CDR3: CASSLSLAGALYNEQFF
size: NA; J: TRBJ2-7; V: TRBV11-2; D: NA; DNA: TGTGCCAGCAGCACCCCCTGGGGCCTCTACGAGCAGTACTTC; CDR3: CASSTPWGLYEQYF
size: few; J: TRBJ2-5; V: TRBV20-1; D: NA; DNA: TGCAGTGCTAGAGATTCGCGAGTCAGCAAAGAGACCCAGTACTTC; CDR3: CSARDSRVSKETQYF
size: many; J: TRBJ1-6; V: TRBV5-1; D: NA; DNA: TGCGCCAGCAAGGGGGACTTTTCCCAGGATTCACCCCTCCACTTT; CDR3: CASKGDFSQDSPLHF
size: NA; J: TRBJ2-3; V: TRBV25-1; D: NA; DNA: TGTGCCAGCAGTGAATTTGCTAGCCCAGATACGCAGTATTTT; CDR3: CASSEFASPDTQYF
size: few; J: TRBJ1-6; V: TRBV12-3/TRBV12-4; D: NA; DNA: TGTGCCAGCAGTTTATCCCTAGGAGATTCACCCCTCCACTTT; CDR3: CASSLSLGDSPLHF
size: many; J: TRBJ2-3; V: TRBV29-1; D: TRBD2; DNA: TGCAGCGTTGTGGCGACTAGCGGGCACACAGATACGCAGTATTTT; CDR3: CSVVATSGHTDTQYF
size: many; J: TRBJ1-5; V: TRBV2; D: NA; DNA: TGTGCCAGCACCCCCCAGGGCAATCAGCCCCAGCATTTT; CDR3: CASTPQGNQPQHF
size: NA; J: TRBJ1-1; V: TRBV7-9; D: NA; DNA: TGTGCCAGCAGCTTAAGTGGCAGGGGCGCTGAAGCTTTCTTT; CDR3: CASSLSGRGAEAFF
size: few; J: TRBJ1-6; V: TRBV20-1; D: NA; DNA: TGCAGTGCTAGAGATCCCCAGGACAATTCACCCCTCCACTTT; CDR3: CSARDPQDNSPLHF
size: many; J: TRBJ2-1; V: TRBV29-1; D: TRBD2; DNA: TGCAGCGTTGAGGGACTACGCCGTAATGAGCAGTTCTTC; CDR3: CSVEGLRRNEQFF
size: few; J: TRBJ2-3; V: TRBV12-5; D: NA; DNA: TGTGCTAGTGGTTTGGCAAACTTCGGGGATACGCAGTATTTT; CDR3: CASGLANFGDTQYF
size: many; J: TRBJ1-5; V: TRBV12-3/TRBV12-4; D: TRBD1; DNA: TGTGCCAGCAGAACCTCGACAGGGCTCAATCAGCCCCAGCATTTT; CDR3: CASRTSTGLNQPQHF
size: NA; J: TRBJ2-7; V: TRBV7-8; D: NA; DNA: TGTGCCAGCAGCTTAGTGGAGGGAGGGGGAACCTACGAGCAGTACTTC; CDR3: CASSLVEGGGTYEQYF
size: many; J: TRBJ2-7; V: TRBV5-1; D: TRBD2; DNA: TGCGCCAGCAGCCTGACTAGCGAGAGATACGAGCAGTACTTC; CDR3: CASSLTSERYEQYF
size: few; J: TRBJ1-6; V: TRBV6-1; D: TRBD1; DNA: TGTGCCAGCAGGGACAGGGCTAGCTCCTATAATTCACCCCTCCACTTT; CDR3: CASRDRASSYNSPLHF
size: NA; J: TRBJ2-7; V: TRBV2; D: TRBD2; DNA: TGTGCCAGATCATCCGGGACTAGCGGCTACGAGCAGTACTTC; CDR3: CARSSGTSGYEQYF
size: NA; J: TRBJ1-5; V: TRBV12-3/TRBV12-4; D: NA; DNA: TGTGCCAGCAGTGGCCGGGAAAATCAGCCCCAGCATTTT; CDR3: CASSGRENQPQHF
size: NA; J: TRBJ1-3; V: TRBV29-1; D: NA; DNA: TGCAGCGTTGTTTCGAGCTCTGGAAACACCATATATTTT; CDR3: CSVVSSSGNTIYF
size: few; J: TRBJ1-5; V: TRBV24-1; D: TRBD1; DNA: TGTGCCACCGAAGGACAGGGGCTTCAGCCCCAGCATTTT; CDR3: CATEGQGLQPQHF
size: NA; J: TRBJ2-3; V: TRBV6-2/TRBV6-3; D: NA; DNA: TGTGCCAGCAGTTACGGGCTAGGACCTACTGCGAGAGATACGCAGTATTTT; CDR3: CASSYGLGPTARDTQYF
size: few; J: TRBJ2-2; V: TRBV12-3/TRBV12-4; D: TRBD1; DNA: TGTGCCAGCAGTTCCTTGTTGGGACAGGGGTGGGCCGGGGAGCTGTTTTTT; CDR3: CASSSLLGQGWAGELFF
size: NA; J: TRBJ2-3; V: TRBV28; D: NA; DNA: TGTGCCAGCAGTACCATGTTAGACCGCACAGATACGCAGTATTTT; CDR3: CASSTMLDRTDTQYF
size: many; J: TRBJ1-2; V: TRBV6-1; D: TRBD1; DNA: TGTGCCAGCAGAAGCGGGACAGGGTATGGCTATGGCTACACCTTC; CDR3: CASRSGTGYGYGYTF
size: NA; J: TRBJ2-5; V: TRBV7-8; D: TRBD1; DNA: TGTGCCAGCAGCCTCCGGGACAGAAGTAAGACATACCAAGAGACCCAGTACTTC; CDR3: CASSLRDRSKTYQETQYF
size: many; J: TRBJ2-7; V: TRBV20-1; D: NA; DNA: TGCAGTGCCCGACGGAAACAGGGCCCCTACGAGCAGTACTTC; CDR3: CSARRKQGPYEQYF
size: few; J: TRBJ2-3; V: TRBV10-3; D: TRBD1; DNA: TGTGCCATCAGGAAGACAGGGGCTATTACAGATACGCAGTATTTT; CDR3: CAIRKTGAITDTQYF
size: NA; J: TRBJ2-2; V: TRBV2; D: NA; DNA: TGTGCCAGCAGGAGGGGGGATACGAACACCGGGGAGCTGTTTTTT; CDR3: CASRRGDTNTGELFF
size: many; J: TRBJ2-3; V: TRBV12-3/TRBV12-4; D: NA; DNA: TGTGCCAGCAGATGGGCAGGGGGGGTAGATACGCAGTATTTT; CDR3: CASRWAGGVDTQYF
size: few; J: TRBJ2-1; V: TRBV5-1; D: TRBD1; DNA: TGCGCCAGCAGCTTGGCAGGGGACAGTAATTTCCCCCACAATGAGCAGTTCTTC; CDR3: CASSLAGDSNFPHNEQFF
size: NA; J: TRBJ2-4; V: TRBV20-1; D: TRBD2; DNA: TGCAGTGTTCAGACTAGCGGGGAGCACAAAAACATTCAGTACTTC; CDR3: CSVQTSGEHKNIQYF
size: NA; J: TRBJ2-5; V: TRBV5-5; D: NA; DNA: TGTGCCAGCAGCTTGGTACTCGGTGAGAAAGCGCAAGAGACCCAGTACTTC; CDR3: CASSLVLGEKAQETQYF
size: few; J: TRBJ2-2; V: TRBV12-3/TRBV12-4; D: NA; DNA: TGTGCCAGCCATCCCACGACGAAGACCGGGGAGCTGTTTTTT; CDR3: CASHPTTKTGELFF
size: NA; J: TRBJ2-3; V: TRBV29-1; D: NA; DNA: TGCAGCGTTGAAGGGGCTTCGGGTCGGGCAGATACGCAGTATTTT; CDR3: CSVEGASGRADTQYF
size: many; J: TRBJ2-1; V: TRBV5-1; D: NA; DNA: TGCGCCAGCAGCGTAGACACGGACTATTTACCCTACAATGAGCAGTTCTTC; CDR3: CASSVDTDYLPYNEQFF